This T cell receptor beta chain derives from a study of shared clonotypes between healthy human individuals. The study's findings and limits: A reduction in generation probabilities was seen for non-shared clonotypes relative to those shared by all four donors. Read depth was anticipated to influence clonotype sharing among donors.

Study donors comprised healthy, HIV-negative adults devoid of recent acute infection or vaccination. V lost 4 bases and J lost 7; bases outside the gene matches: 8. The CDR3 is made up of 16 amino acids. Per the germline V gene, CDR1 is SGHNT and CDR2 is YYREEE (reference sequence). It was at deep level that the assay was run. Profiling relied on immunoSEQ multiplex PCR, and the TCRdb table lists in-frame clones only, not all of them. The data show about 2.3 million clones, 85% to 95% seen once. A remark on this clone: Its antigen is undetermined.

The sample comprised naive CD4+ T cells from PBMCs. As for subset: CD45RA+ positively selected. This chain connects TRBV5-4 to TRBJ2-2; 12 bases are a match to TRBD2. The receptor was isolated from a man between 18 and 35 years old in good health. Some clones in this sample may be carry-over from other donors' samples. The CDR3 nucleotides read TGTGCCAGCAGCCGGTCTAGCGGGAGGGCGGACGGGGAGCTGTTTTTT. Translated, it gives CASSRSSGRADGELFF.